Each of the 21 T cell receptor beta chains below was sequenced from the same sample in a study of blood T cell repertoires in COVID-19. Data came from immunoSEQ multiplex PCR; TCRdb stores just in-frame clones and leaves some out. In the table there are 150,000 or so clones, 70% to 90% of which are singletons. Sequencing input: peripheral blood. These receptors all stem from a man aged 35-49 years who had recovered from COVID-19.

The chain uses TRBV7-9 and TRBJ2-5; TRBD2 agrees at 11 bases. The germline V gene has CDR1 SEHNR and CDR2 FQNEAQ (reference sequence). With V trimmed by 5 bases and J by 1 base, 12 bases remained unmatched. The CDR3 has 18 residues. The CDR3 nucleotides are TGTGCCAGCAGCCCCACGGGACTAGCGGTAGAGGGCCAAGAGACCCAGTACTTC. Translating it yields CASSPTGLAVEGQETQYF. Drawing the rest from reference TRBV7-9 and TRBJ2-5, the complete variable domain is DTGVSQNPRHKITKRGQNVTFRCDPISEHNRLYWYRQTLGQGPEFLTYFQNEAQLEKSRLLSDRFSAERPKGSFSTLEIQRTEQGDSAMYLCASSPTGLAVEGQETQYFGPGTRLLVL.

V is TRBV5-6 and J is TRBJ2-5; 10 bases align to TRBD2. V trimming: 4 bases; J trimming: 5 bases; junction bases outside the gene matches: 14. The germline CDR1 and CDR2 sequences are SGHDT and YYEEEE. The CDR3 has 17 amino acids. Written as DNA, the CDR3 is TGTGCCAGCAGCCCCGAAGCCGGAGCGGGAGGGATGGAGACCCAGTACTTC. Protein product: CASSPEAGAGGMETQYF.

The CDR3 spells CASCSGGRAGANVLTF. The CDR3 coding sequence is TGTGCCAGCTGCTCCGGAGGGAGGGCTGGGGCCAACGTCCTGACTTTC. This chain uses TRBV27 with TRBJ2-6; TRBD2 matches 7 bases. CDR1 and CDR2 (germline): MNHEY, SMNVEV (reference sequence). With V trimmed by 8 bases and J by 2 bases, 9 bases remained unmatched. The CDR3 length is 16 residues.

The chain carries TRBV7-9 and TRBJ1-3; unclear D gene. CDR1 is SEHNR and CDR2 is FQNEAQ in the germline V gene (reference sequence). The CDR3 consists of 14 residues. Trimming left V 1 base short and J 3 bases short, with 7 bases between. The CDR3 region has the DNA TGTGCCAGCAGCTTAGGAGGGATTGGAAACACCATATATTTT. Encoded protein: CASSLGGIGNTIYF.

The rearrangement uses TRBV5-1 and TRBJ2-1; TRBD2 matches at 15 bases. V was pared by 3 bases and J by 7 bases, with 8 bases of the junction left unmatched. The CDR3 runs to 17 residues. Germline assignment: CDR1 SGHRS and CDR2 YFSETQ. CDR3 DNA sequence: TGCGCCAGCAGCTCTCGGACTAGCGGGAGGGGAGGTAATGAGCAGTTCTTC. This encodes CASSSRTSGRGGNEQFF.

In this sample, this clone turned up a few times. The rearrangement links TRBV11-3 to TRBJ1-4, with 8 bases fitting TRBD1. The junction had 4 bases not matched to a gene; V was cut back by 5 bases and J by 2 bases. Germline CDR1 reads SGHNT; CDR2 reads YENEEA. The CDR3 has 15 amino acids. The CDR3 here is CASSIRQGTNEKLFF. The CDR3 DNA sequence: TGTGCCAGCAGCATCCGACAGGGGACTAATGAAAAACTGTTTTTT.

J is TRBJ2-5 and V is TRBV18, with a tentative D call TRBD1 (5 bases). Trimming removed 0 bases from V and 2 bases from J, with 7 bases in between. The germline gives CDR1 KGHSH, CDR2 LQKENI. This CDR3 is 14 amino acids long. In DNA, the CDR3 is TGTGCCAGCTCACCACCGGGGCAGCAAGAGACCCAGTACTTC. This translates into CASSPPGQQETQYF.

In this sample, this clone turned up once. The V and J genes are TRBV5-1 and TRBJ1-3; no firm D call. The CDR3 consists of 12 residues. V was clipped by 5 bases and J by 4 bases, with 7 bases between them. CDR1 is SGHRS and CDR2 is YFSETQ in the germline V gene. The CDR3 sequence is CASRSSGNTIYF. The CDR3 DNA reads TGCGCCAGCAGATCCTCCGGAAACACCATATATTTT.

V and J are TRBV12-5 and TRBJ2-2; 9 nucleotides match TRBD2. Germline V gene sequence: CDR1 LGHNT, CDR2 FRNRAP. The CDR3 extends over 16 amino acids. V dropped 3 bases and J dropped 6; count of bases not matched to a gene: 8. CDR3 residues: CASGFDVAGDPGELFF. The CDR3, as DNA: TGTGCTAGTGGTTTCGACGTAGCGGGAGACCCCGGGGAGCTGTTTTTT.

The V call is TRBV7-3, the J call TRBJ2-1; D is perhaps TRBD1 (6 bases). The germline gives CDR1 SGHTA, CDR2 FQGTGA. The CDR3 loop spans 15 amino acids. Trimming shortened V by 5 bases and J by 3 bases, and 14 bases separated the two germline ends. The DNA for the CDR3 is TGTGCCAGCAGCACCCGACAGGCGGGCTACAATGAGCAGTTCTTC. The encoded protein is CASSTRQAGYNEQFF. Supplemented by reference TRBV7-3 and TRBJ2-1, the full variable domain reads GAGVSQTPSNKVTEKGKYVELRCDPISGHTALYWYRQSLGQGPEFLIYFQGTGAADDSGLPNDRFFAVRPEGSVSTLKIQRTERGDSAVYLCASSTRQAGYNEQFFGPGTRLTVL.

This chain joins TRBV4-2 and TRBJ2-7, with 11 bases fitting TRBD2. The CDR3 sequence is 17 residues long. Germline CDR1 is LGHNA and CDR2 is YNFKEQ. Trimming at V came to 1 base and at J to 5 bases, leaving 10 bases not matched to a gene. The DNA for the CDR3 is TGTGCCAGCAGCCAAGCCGTGGCTAGCGGGAGGTTTAACGAGCAGTACTTC. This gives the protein CASSQAVASGRFNEQYF.

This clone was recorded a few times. The CDR3 protein is CASSVGGTGFYEQYF. For the CDR3, the DNA is TGTGCCAGCAGCGTAGGGGGGACAGGGTTCTACGAGCAGTACTTC. This chain connects TRBV9 to TRBJ2-7; 9 bases map to TRBD1. Germline values: CDR1 SGDLS, CDR2 YYNGEE. This CDR3 is built from 15 residues. V lost 0 bases to trimming and J lost 3 bases; unmatched junction nucleotides: 4.

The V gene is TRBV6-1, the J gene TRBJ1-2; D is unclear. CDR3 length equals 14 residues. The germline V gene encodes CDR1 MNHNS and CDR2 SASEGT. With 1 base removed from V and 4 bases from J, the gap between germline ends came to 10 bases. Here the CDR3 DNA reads TGTGCCAGCAGTGAAGGGGGAGACGTCTATGGCTACACCTTC. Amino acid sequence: CASSEGGDVYGYTF.

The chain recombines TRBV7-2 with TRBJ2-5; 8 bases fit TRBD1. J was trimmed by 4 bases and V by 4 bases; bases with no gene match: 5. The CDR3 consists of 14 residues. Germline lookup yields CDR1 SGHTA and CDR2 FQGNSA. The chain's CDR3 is CASSSGTGGETQYF. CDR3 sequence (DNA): TGTGCCAGCAGCTCCGGGACAGGTGGAGAGACCCAGTACTTC.

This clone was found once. This chain's CDR3 is CASSLDRGYSAGNEQFF. The DNA of the CDR3 is TGTGCCAGCAGTCTGGACAGGGGATACTCGGCTGGCAATGAGCAGTTCTTC. The genes are TRBV28 and TRBJ2-1; TRBD1 aligns across 9 bases. Germline CDR1 reads MDHEN; CDR2 reads SYDVKM. After removal of 5 bases from V and 6 bases from J, the junction contained 14 bases not matched to a gene. The CDR3 extends over 17 amino acids.

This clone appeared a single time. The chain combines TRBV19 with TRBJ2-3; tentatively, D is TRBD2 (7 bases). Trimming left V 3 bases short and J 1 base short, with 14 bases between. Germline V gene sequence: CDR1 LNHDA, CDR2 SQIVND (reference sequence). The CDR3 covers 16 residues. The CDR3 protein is CASSMAIGGGTDTQYF. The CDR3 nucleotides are TGTGCCAGTAGTATGGCTATAGGGGGGGGCACAGATACGCAGTATTTT.

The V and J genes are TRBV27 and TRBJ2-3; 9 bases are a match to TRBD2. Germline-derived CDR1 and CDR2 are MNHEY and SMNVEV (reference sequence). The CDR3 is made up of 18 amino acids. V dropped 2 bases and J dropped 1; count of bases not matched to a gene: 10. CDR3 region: CASSLAGGPLWGTDTQYF. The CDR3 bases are TGTGCCAGCAGTTTAGCGGGGGGGCCCCTTTGGGGCACAGATACGCAGTATTTT.

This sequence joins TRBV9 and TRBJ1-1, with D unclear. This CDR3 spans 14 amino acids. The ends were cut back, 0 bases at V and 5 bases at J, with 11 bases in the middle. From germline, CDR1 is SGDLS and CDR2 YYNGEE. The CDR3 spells CASSVEEERTEAFF. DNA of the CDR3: TGTGCCAGCAGCGTAGAGGAGGAGCGGACTGAAGCTTTCTTT.

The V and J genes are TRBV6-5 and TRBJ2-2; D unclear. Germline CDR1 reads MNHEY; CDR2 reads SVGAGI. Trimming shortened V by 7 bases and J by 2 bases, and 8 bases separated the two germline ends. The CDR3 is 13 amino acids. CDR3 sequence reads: CASIGANTGELFF. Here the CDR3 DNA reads TGTGCCAGCATAGGAGCAAACACCGGGGAGCTGTTTTTT.

In nucleotides, the CDR3 is TGTGCCAGCAGCCTTAGGACTAGCGGGAGCACAGATACGCAGTATTTT. As protein: CASSLRTSGSTDTQYF. The rearrangement uses TRBV5-6 and TRBJ2-3; 11 nucleotides align to TRBD2. The CDR3 has 16 residues. With V trimmed by 4 bases and J by 0 bases, 4 bases remained unmatched. CDR1 is SGHDT, CDR2 YYEEEE, per germline.

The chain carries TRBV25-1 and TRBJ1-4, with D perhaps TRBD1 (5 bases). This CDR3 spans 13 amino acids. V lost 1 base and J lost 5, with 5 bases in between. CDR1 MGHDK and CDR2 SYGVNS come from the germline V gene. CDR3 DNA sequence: TGTGCCAGCAGTGAATGGGGCAATGAAAAACTGTTTTTT. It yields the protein CASSEWGNEKLFF.